Shown below are 24 T cell receptor beta chains from a single sample sequenced in a study of cytomegalovirus exposure and HLA in healthy donors listed by TCRdb under 2017. Receptors were amplified or captured by the immunoSEQ multiplex PCR assay. For the multiplex PCR, a mixture combining 60 forward primers for TCR Vbeta segments and 13 reverse primers for TCR Jbeta segments was used. The source is immuneACCESS, and TCRdb retained only in-frame sequences with V and J called. Part of the clones is not carried over; for the studies checked, unresolved V genes explain less than half of this, and the remainder is unexplained. The sample includes approximately 82,000 clones, with around 76% observed a single time. The leading ten clones occupy around 6.4% of the sample. Sequencing was carried out using PBMCs. These receptors all stem from a woman aged 45-65 years in good health and CMV-seropositive.

Comments on this clone: A read error may produce the germline difference seen at one junction end. The chain carries TRBV28 and TRBJ1-1; maybe TRBD1 (5 bases). The germline gives CDR1 MDHEN, CDR2 SYDVKM. This CDR3 is 14 amino acids long. CDR3 residues: CASSSGTAIGRRDF. In nucleotides, the CDR3 is TGTGCCAGCAGTAGCGGGACCGCGATCGGGAGACGAGACTTT.

This chain links TRBV9 with TRBJ2-3; D is possibly TRBD2 (6 bases). The CDR3 consists of 16 residues. V was clipped by 4 bases and J by 4 bases, with 19 bases between them. The germline CDR1 and CDR2 sequences are SGDLS and YYNGEE. The CDR3 DNA reads TGTGCCAGCAGCCCCCGTAGCGGCTGGGGCTCAGATACGCAGTATTTT. Protein: CASSPRSGWGSDTQYF.

The V and J genes are TRBV30 and TRBJ1-1; the match to TRBD1 covers 8 bases. The CDR3 spans 13 residues. Losses at the gene ends were 1 base for V and 8 bases for J; bases not matched to a gene: 6. CDR1 is GTSNPN and CDR2 is SVGIG in the germline V gene (reference sequence). CDR3 loop: CAWSGWDRQEAFF. CDR3 coding DNA: TGTGCCTGGAGTGGCTGGGACAGGCAGGAAGCTTTCTTT.

The CDR3, as DNA: TGCGCCAGCAGCTCGACAGGGGATAAGACCGGGGAGCTGTTTTTT. It is translated as CASSSTGDKTGELFF. The V gene is TRBV5-1, the J gene TRBJ2-2, with TRBD1 matching 8 bases. Germline V CDR1 and CDR2: SGHRS, YFSETQ. CDR3 length equals 15 residues. V lost 3 bases, J lost 5 bases, and 6 bases stayed unmatched.

The chain couples TRBV4-1 to TRBJ1-1; D not certain. Germline CDR1 and CDR2: MGHRA and YSYEKL. V dropped 0 bases and J dropped 4 bases, with 9 bases sitting between them. CDR3 length equals 14 residues. CDR3 nucleotide sequence: TGCGCCAGCAGCCAAGATTCTTCAGGCACTGAAGCTTTCTTT. As protein: CASSQDSSGTEAFF.

The gene calls are TRBV5-6 and TRBJ2-2, with D perhaps matching TRBD2 (6 bases). This CDR3 is built from 15 residues. With 0 bases removed from V and 4 bases from J, the gap between germline ends came to 10 bases. Looked up from germline, CDR1 is SGHDT and CDR2 is YYEEEE. This CDR3 reads CASSLDVSGTGELFF. For the CDR3, the DNA is TGTGCCAGCAGCTTGGATGTTAGCGGCACCGGGGAGCTGTTTTTT.

V is TRBV5-1 and J is TRBJ2-1; no reliable D call. Germline CDR1 SGHRS, CDR2 YFSETQ. CDR3 length equals 15 residues. Trimming removed 0 bases from V and 6 bases from J, with 13 bases in between. The CDR3 DNA sequence: TGCGCCAGCAGCTTGGCCTCGGCTAGGCTCAATGAGCAGTTCTTC. Its translation: CASSLASARLNEQFF.

The rearrangement links TRBV5-6 to TRBJ1-2; 8 nucleotides agree with TRBD1. CDR1 SGHDT and CDR2 YYEEEE come from the germline V gene. The CDR3 covers 14 residues. V lost 2 bases and J lost 7; bases outside the gene matches: 7. This CDR3 is CASSFQTGESGYTF. As DNA, the CDR3 is TGTGCCAGCAGCTTTCAGACAGGGGAATCTGGCTACACCTTC.

The table lists this clone with a few counts. The chain recombines TRBV11-3 with TRBJ2-5, with D perhaps matching TRBD1 (5 bases). Germline assignment: CDR1 SGHNT and CDR2 YENEEA. The CDR3 contains 14 residues. Trimming removed 0 bases at V and 5 bases at J, with 10 bases between. CDR3 region: CASSLDRQRETQYF. CDR3 DNA sequence: TGTGCCAGCAGCTTAGACCGACAGAGGGAGACCCAGTACTTC.

In this sample, this clone turned up a few times. V is TRBV2 and J is TRBJ1-5, with TRBD1 identical over 8 bases. Per the germline V gene, CDR1 is SNHLY and CDR2 is FYNNEI. The CDR3 is 14 amino acids. V trimming: 4 bases; J trimming: 6 bases; junction bases outside the gene matches: 5. Here the CDR3 reads CASSGGTGTQPQHF. The CDR3 coding sequence is TGTGCCAGCAGTGGGGGGACAGGAACTCAGCCCCAGCATTTT.

The chain uses TRBV4-1 and TRBJ2-1, with 9 bases matching TRBD2. This CDR3 region has 15 residues. V lost 4 bases and J lost 7; bases outside the gene matches: 8. CDR1 and CDR2 from the germline V gene are MGHRA and YSYEKL. Written as DNA, the CDR3 is TGCGCCAGCAGCCGATTAGCGGGAGCGTTGAATGAGCAGTTCTTC. Translation gives CASSRLAGALNEQFF.

The chain couples TRBV2 to TRBJ2-5, with 9 bases identical to TRBD2. The CDR3 is 16 residues long. J was trimmed by 5 bases and V by 6 bases; bases with no gene match: 13. CDR1 and CDR2 (germline): SNHLY, FYNNEI. The CDR3 coding sequence is TGTGCCAGCAGGGCCTCCGGCGGGAGGGCCGCGGAGACCCAGTACTTC. This translates into CASRASGGRAAETQYF.

This clone was counted only a few times. The chain couples TRBV5-4 to TRBJ2-7; 10 positions agree with TRBD2. Germline V gene lookup returns CDR1 SGHNT and CDR2 YYREEE (reference sequence). This CDR3 region has 16 residues. V dropped 4 bases and J dropped 2; count of bases not matched to a gene: 9. Written as DNA, the CDR3 is TGTGCCAGCAGCCTGGGGGGGCTAGCGGGAGCCTACGAGCAGTACTTC. Protein product: CASSLGGLAGAYEQYF.

This clone was picked up a small number of times. The V and J genes are TRBV5-1 and TRBJ2-5; possible D gene TRBD2, 6 bases. From germline, CDR1 is SGHRS and CDR2 YFSETQ. V shed 4 bases and J shed 5 bases, with 15 bases lying between them. There are 14 residues in the CDR3. CDR3 protein: CASSQGTQPETQYF. Written as DNA, the CDR3 is TGCGCCAGCAGCCAAGGGACTCAACCGGAGACCCAGTACTTC.

This clone has only a few counts. The V gene is TRBV19, the J gene TRBJ2-3; TRBD2 matches at 9 bases. The J segment lost 4 bases and the V segment lost 7 bases, leaving 9 bases of the junction unmatched. CDR3 length: 15 residues. The V gene's germline CDR1 is LNHDA and CDR2 SQIVND (reference sequence). The CDR3 reads CASIGWAGGADTQYF. The CDR3 nucleotides read TGTGCCAGTATCGGCTGGGCGGGAGGGGCAGATACGCAGTATTTT.

The table lists this clone with a few counts. The V gene is TRBV5-1, the J gene TRBJ2-1, with D possibly TRBD2 on 6 matching bases. Germline CDR1 and CDR2: SGHRS and YFSETQ. This CDR3 spans 18 amino acids. V shed 1 base and J shed 7 bases, with 24 bases lying between them. The CDR3 reads CASSLWAGRAGRVNEQFF. The DNA of the CDR3 is TGCGCCAGCAGCTTGTGGGCGGGAAGGGCAGGCAGGGTGAATGAGCAGTTCTTC. Looking up the rest from reference TRBV5-1 and TRBJ2-1 gives the full variable domain: KAGVTQTPRYLIKTRGQQVTLSCSPISGHRSVSWYQQTPGQGLQFLFEYFSETQRNKGNFPGRFSGRQFSNSRSEMNVSTLELGDSALYLCASSLWAGRAGRVNEQFFGPGTRLTVL.

The chain carries TRBV29-1 and TRBJ2-7; 8 bases are a match to TRBD2. The CDR3 extends over 15 amino acids. Trimming cost V 3 bases and J 7 bases; bases outside gene matches: 14. Per the germline V gene, CDR1 is SQVTM and CDR2 is ANQGSEA. CDR3 protein: CSVESGSGKIREQYF. The CDR3, as DNA: TGCAGCGTTGAGAGCGGGAGTGGCAAGATTCGGGAGCAGTACTTC.

This rearrangement joins TRBV18 to TRBJ2-5; no firm D call. CDR1 KGHSH and CDR2 LQKENI come from the germline V gene. The CDR3 has 14 residues. The V end was cut by 3 bases, the J end by 3 bases, with 11 bases between. CDR3 loop: CASSPFAQEETQYF. CDR3 DNA: TGTGCCAGCTCACCCTTCGCTCAGGAAGAGACCCAGTACTTC.

The chain has TRBV11-3 and TRBJ2-3, with D possibly matching TRBD1 (5 bases). The CDR3 is 15 residues long. Germline V gene sequence: CDR1 SGHNT, CDR2 YENEEA. The V end was cut by 5 bases, the J end by 2 bases, with 14 bases between. This chain's CDR3 is CASSERTSNTDTQYF. Here the CDR3 DNA reads TGTGCCAGCAGCGAGAGGACATCCAACACAGATACGCAGTATTTT.

The CDR3 sequence is CASSISEGATNEKLFF. In DNA, the CDR3 is TGTGCCAGTAGTATTTCGGAGGGGGCGACTAATGAAAAACTGTTTTTT. J is TRBJ1-4 and V is TRBV19, with 7 bases aligning to TRBD1. This CDR3 region has 16 residues. Germline V gene lookup returns CDR1 LNHDA and CDR2 SQIVND (reference sequence). V gave up 3 bases and J gave up 2 bases; unmatched junction bases: 6.

This sequence joins TRBV27 and TRBJ1-6; D call uncertain. Germline V gene sequence: CDR1 MNHEY, CDR2 SMNVEV (reference sequence). The CDR3 is made up of 12 amino acids. Deletions cut 3 bases from V and 9 bases from J, with 6 bases between. CDR3 DNA sequence: TGTGCCAGCAGTTTTTCTTCTTCACCCCTCCACTTT. Its protein is CASSFSSSPLHF.

The chain carries TRBV29-1 and TRBJ1-1; 8 positions agree with TRBD1. V shed 6 bases, J shed 2 bases, and the junction held 5 bases outside the gene matches. The CDR3 consists of 13 residues. CDR1 is SQVTM, CDR2 ANQGSEA, per germline. CDR3 coding DNA: TGCAGCGTGACAGGGGTGGGAAACACTGAAGCTTTCTTT. Its protein is CSVTGVGNTEAFF.

V and J are TRBV9 and TRBJ2-7, with D perhaps TRBD1 (9 bases). Per the germline V gene, CDR1 is SGDLS and CDR2 is YYNGEE. Between the trimmed V and J ends, which lost 4 bases and 5 bases, there was a span of 19 bases. This CDR3 comprises 15 residues. The CDR3 here is CASSSGGGQGNEQYF. The CDR3 nucleotides are TGTGCCAGCAGCTCGGGGGGGGGACAGGGAAACGAGCAGTACTTC. Variable domain in full (rest from reference TRBV9 and TRBJ2-7): DSGVTQTPKHLITATGQRVTLRCSPRSGDLSVYWYQQSLDQGLQFLIQYYNGEERAKGNILERFSAQQFPDLHSELNLSSLELGDSALYFCASSSGGGQGNEQYFGPGTRLTVT.

This chain joins TRBV10-2 and TRBJ2-2, with 10 bases aligning to TRBD1. The CDR3 is 14 amino acids. Germline CDR1 and CDR2: WSHSY and SAAADI. The J segment lost 0 bases and the V segment lost 8 bases, leaving 0 bases of the junction unmatched. The DNA for the CDR3 is TGCGCCAGCGGGACAGGGGCGAACACCGGGGAGCTGTTTTTT. This translates into CASGTGANTGELFF.